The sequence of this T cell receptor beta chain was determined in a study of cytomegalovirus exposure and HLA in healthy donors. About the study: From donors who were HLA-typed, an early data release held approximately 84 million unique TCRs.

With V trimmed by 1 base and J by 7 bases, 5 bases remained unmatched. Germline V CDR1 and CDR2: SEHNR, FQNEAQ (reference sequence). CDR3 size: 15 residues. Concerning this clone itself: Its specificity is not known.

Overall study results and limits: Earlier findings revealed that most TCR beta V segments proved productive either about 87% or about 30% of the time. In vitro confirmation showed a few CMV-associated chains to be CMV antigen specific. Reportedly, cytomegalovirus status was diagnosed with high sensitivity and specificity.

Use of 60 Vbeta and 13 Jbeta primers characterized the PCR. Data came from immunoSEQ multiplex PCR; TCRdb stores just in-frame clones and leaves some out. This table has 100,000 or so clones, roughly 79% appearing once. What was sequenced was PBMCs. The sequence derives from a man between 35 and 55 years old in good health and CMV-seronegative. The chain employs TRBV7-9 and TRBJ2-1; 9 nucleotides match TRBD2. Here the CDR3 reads CASSLGASGENEQFF. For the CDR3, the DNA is TGTGCCAGCAGCTTAGGGGCTAGCGGGGAGAATGAGCAGTTCTTC.